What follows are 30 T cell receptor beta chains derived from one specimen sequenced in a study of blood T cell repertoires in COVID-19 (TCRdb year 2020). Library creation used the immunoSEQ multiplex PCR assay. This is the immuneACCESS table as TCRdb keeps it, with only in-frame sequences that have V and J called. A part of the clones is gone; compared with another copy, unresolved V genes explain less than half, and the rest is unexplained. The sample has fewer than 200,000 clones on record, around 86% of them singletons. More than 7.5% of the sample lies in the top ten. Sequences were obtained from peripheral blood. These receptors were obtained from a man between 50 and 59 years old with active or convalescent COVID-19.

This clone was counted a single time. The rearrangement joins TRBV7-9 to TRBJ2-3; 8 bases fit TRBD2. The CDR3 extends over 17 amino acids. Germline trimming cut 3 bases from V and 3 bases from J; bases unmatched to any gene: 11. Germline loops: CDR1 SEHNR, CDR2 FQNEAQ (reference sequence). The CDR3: CASSFGTGGPSTDTQYF. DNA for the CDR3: TGTGCCAGCAGCTTCGGAACGGGAGGGCCAAGTACAGATACGCAGTATTTT.

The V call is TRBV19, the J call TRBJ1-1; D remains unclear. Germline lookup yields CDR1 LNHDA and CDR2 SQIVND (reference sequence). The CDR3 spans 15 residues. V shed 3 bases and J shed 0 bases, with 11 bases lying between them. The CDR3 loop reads CASSIMNSLNTEAFF. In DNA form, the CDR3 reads TGTGCCAGTAGTATCATGAACTCTCTGAACACTGAAGCTTTCTTT. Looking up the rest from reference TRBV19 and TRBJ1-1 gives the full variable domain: DGGITQSPKYLFRKEGQNVTLSCEQNLNHDAMYWYRQDPGQGLRLIYYSQIVNDFQKGDIAEGYSVSREKKESFPLTVTSAQKNPTAFYLCASSIMNSLNTEAFFGQGTRLTVV.

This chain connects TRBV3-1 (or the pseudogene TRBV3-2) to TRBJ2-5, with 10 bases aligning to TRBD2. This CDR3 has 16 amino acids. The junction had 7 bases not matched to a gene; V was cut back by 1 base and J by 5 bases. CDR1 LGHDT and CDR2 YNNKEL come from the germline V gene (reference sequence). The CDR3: CASSQVPTSGRETQYF. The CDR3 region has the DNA TGTGCCAGCAGCCAAGTCCCGACTAGCGGGCGGGAGACCCAGTACTTC.

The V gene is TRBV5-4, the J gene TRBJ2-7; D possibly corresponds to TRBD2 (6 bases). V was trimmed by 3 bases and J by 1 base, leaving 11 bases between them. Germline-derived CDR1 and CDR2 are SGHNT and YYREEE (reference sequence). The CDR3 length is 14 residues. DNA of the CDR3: TGTGCCAGCAGCTCGTGGGACTCGTCCTACGAGCAGTACTTC. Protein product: CASSSWDSSYEQYF.

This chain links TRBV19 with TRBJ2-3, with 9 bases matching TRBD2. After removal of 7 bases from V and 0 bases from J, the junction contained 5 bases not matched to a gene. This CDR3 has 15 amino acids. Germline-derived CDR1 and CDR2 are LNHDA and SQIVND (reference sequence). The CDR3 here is CASTGLAHSTDTQYF. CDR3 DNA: TGTGCCAGTACCGGACTAGCGCATAGCACAGATACGCAGTATTTT. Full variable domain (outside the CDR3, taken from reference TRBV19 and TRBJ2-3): DGGITQSPKYLFRKEGQNVTLSCEQNLNHDAMYWYRQDPGQGLRLIYYSQIVNDFQKGDIAEGYSVSREKKESFPLTVTSAQKNPTAFYLCASTGLAHSTDTQYFGPGTRLTVL.

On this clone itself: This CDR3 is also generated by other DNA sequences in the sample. Here the CDR3 reads CASSLDRDTDTQYF. The CDR3 DNA reads TGTGCCAGCAGTTTGGACAGAGACACAGATACGCAGTATTTT. This chain uses TRBV28 with TRBJ2-3; a possible D gene is TRBD1 (6 bases). The V gene's germline CDR1 is MDHEN and CDR2 SYDVKM. Trimming took off 3 bases at V and 2 bases at J, with 9 bases between the two ends. The CDR3 covers 14 residues.

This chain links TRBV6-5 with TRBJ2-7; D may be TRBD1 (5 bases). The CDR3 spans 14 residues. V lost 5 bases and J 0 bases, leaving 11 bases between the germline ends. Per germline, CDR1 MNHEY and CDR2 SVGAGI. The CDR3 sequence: CASSPGQASYEQYF. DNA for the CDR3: TGTGCCAGCAGTCCCGGACAAGCCTCCTACGAGCAGTACTTC.

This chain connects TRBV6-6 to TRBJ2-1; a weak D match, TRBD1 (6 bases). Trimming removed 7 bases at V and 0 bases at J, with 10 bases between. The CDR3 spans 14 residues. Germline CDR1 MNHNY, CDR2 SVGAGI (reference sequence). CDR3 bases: TGTGCCAGCATCCAGGGGAGCTCCTACAATGAGCAGTTCTTC. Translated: CASIQGSSYNEQFF.

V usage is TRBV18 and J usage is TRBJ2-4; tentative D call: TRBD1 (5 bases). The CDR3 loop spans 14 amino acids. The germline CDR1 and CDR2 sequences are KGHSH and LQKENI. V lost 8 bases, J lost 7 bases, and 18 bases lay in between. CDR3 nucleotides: TGTGCCAGCACCCGCGGCAGGGATGAGAACATTCAGTACTTC. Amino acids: CASTRGRDENIQYF.

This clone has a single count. CDR3 in DNA: TGTGCCAGCAGCCCAGGGACTAGCGGGGGTCGAGAGACCCAGTACTTC. Translating gives CASSPGTSGGRETQYF. This rearrangement joins TRBV7-3 to TRBJ2-5, with 14 bases matching TRBD2. This CDR3 has 16 residues. The junction had 6 bases not matched to a gene; V was cut back by 5 bases and J by 4 bases. Germline lookup yields CDR1 SGHTA and CDR2 FQGTGA. Full variable domain (missing parts from reference TRBV7-3 and TRBJ2-5): GAGVSQTPSNKVTEKGKYVELRCDPISGHTALYWYRQSLGQGPEFLIYFQGTGAADDSGLPNDRFFAVRPEGSVSTLKIQRTERGDSAVYLCASSPGTSGGRETQYFGPGTRLLVL.

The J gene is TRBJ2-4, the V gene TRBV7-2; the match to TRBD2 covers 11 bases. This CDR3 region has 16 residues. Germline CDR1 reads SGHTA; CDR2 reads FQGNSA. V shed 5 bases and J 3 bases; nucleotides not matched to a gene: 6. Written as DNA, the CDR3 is TGTGCCAGCAGCACCACTAGCGGGGGTGGCAAAAACATTCAGTACTTC. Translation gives CASSTTSGGGKNIQYF.

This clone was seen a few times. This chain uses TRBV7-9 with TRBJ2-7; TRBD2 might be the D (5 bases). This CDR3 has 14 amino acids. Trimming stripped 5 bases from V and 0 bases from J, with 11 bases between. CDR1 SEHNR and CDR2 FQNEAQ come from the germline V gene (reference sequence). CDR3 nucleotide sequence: TGTGCCAGCAGCCCAGAGACTACCTCCTACGAGCAGTACTTC. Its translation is CASSPETTSYEQYF.

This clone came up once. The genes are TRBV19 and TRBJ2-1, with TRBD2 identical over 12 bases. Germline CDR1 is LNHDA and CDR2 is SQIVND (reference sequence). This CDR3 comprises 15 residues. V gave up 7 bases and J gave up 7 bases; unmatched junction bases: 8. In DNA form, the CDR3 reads TGTGCCAGTACCACCGGACTAGCGGGATTAAATGAGCAGTTCTTC. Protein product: CASTTGLAGLNEQFF. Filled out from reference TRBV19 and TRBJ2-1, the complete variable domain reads DGGITQSPKYLFRKEGQNVTLSCEQNLNHDAMYWYRQDPGQGLRLIYYSQIVNDFQKGDIAEGYSVSREKKESFPLTVTSAQKNPTAFYLCASTTGLAGLNEQFFGPGTRLTVL.

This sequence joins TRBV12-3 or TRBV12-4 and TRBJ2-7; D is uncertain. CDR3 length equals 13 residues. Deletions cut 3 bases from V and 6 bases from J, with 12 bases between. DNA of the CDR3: TGTGCCAGCAGTTTCACTACCTCCGGCGAGCAGTACTTC. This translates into CASSFTTSGEQYF.

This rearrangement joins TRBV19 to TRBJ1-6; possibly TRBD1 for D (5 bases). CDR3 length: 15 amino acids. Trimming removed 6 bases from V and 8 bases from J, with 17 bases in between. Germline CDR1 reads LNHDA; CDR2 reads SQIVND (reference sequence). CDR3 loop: CASSQGRTIHSPLHF. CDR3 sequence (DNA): TGTGCCAGTAGCCAAGGGAGGACAATTCATTCACCCCTCCACTTT.

The CDR3 region is CASSPRGGRRWNEQFF. For the CDR3, the DNA is TGTGCCAGCAGCCCCCGGGGGGGACGGAGATGGAATGAGCAGTTCTTC. The chain uses TRBV14 and TRBJ2-1, with TRBD2 identical over 8 bases. This CDR3 region has 16 residues. Germline V gives CDR1 SGHDN, CDR2 FVKESK. Trimming cost V 4 bases and J 7 bases; bases outside gene matches: 12.

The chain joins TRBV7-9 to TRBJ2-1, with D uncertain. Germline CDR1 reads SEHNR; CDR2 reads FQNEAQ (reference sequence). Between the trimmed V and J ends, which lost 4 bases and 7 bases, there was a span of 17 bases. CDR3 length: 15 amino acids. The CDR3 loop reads CASSSLTMRRNEQFF. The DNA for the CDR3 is TGTGCCAGCAGCTCCCTAACCATGCGGAGAAATGAGCAGTTCTTC.

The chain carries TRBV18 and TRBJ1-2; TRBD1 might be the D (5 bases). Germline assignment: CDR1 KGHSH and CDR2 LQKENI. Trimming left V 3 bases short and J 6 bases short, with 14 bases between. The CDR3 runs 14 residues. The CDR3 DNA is TGTGCCAGCTCACCCGCCAGGGTTTCGGATGGCTACACCTTC. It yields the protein CASSPARVSDGYTF.

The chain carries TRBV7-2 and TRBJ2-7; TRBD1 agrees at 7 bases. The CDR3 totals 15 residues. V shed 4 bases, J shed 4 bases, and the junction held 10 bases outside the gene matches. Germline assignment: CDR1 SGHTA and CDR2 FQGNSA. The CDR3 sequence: CASSSTGTVLYEQYF. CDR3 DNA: TGTGCCAGCAGCTCAACCGGGACAGTGTTGTACGAGCAGTACTTC.

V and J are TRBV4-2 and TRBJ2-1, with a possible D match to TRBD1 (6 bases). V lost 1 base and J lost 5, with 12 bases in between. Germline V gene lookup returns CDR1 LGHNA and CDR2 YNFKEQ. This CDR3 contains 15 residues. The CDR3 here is CASSQVGTNNNEQFF. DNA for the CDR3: TGTGCCAGCAGCCAAGTAGGGACAAATAACAATGAGCAGTTCTTC.

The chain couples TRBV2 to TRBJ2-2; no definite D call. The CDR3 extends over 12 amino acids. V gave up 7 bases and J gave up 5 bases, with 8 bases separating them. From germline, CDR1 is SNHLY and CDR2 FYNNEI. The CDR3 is CASMGTTGELFF. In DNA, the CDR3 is TGTGCCAGCATGGGCACGACCGGGGAGCTGTTTTTT.

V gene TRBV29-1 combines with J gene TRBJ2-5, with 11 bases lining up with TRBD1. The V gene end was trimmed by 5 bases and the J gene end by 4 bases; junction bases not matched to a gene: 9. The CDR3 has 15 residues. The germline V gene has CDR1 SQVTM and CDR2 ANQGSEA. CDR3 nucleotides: TGCAGCGTTTATACCCCGGGACAGGGGGGAGAGACCCAGTACTTC. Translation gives CSVYTPGQGGETQYF.

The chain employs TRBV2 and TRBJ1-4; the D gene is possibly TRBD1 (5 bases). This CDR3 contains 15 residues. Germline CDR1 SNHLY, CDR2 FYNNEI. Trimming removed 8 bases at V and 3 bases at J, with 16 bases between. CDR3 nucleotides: TGTGCCAGCCGAACCGGGGGAACTCCTAATGAAAAACTGTTTTTT. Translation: CASRTGGTPNEKLFF.

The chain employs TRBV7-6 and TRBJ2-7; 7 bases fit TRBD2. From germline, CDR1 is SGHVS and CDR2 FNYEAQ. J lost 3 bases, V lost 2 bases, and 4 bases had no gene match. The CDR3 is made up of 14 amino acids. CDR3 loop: CASSLPGTNYEQYF. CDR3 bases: TGTGCCAGCAGCTTACCCGGGACTAACTACGAGCAGTACTTC.

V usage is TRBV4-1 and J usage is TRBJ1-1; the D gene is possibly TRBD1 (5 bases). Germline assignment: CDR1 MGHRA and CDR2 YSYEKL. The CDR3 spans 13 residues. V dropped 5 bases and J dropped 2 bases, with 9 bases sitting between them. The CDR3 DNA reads TGCGCCAGCAGCAAACAGGAAAACACTGAAGCTTTCTTT. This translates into CASSKQENTEAFF.

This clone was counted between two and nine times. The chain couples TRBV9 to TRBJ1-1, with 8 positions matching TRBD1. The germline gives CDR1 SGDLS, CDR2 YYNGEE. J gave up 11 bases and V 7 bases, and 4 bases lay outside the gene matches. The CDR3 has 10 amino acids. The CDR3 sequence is CASGTGGAFF. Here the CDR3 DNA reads TGTGCCAGCGGGACAGGTGGGGCTTTCTTT.

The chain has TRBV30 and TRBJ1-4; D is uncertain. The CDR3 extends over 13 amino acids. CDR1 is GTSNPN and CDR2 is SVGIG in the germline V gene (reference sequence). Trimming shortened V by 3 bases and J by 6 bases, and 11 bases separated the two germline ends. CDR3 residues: CAWSEGLDEKLFF. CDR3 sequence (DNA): TGTGCCTGGAGCGAGGGTCTCGATGAAAAACTGTTTTTT.

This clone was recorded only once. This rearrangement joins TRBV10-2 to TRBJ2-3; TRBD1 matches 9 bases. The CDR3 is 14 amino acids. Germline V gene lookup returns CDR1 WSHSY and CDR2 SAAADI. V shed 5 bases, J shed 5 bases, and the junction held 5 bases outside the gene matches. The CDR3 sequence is CASSNRGLGDTQYF. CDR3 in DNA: TGCGCCAGCAGTAACAGGGGGCTCGGAGATACGCAGTATTTT.

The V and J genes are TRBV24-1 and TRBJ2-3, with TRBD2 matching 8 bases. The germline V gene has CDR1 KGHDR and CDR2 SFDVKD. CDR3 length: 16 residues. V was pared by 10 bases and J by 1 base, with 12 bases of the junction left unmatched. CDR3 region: CATGPRGSGGTDTQYF. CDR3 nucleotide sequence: TGTGCCACAGGACCGCGGGGTAGCGGGGGCACAGATACGCAGTATTTT.

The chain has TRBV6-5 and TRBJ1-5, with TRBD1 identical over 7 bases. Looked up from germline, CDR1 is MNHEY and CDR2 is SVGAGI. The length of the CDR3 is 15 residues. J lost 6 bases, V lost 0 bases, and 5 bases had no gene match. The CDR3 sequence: CASSYSYPGGQPQHF. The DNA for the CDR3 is TGTGCCAGCAGTTACTCCTATCCAGGGGGTCAGCCCCAGCATTTT.